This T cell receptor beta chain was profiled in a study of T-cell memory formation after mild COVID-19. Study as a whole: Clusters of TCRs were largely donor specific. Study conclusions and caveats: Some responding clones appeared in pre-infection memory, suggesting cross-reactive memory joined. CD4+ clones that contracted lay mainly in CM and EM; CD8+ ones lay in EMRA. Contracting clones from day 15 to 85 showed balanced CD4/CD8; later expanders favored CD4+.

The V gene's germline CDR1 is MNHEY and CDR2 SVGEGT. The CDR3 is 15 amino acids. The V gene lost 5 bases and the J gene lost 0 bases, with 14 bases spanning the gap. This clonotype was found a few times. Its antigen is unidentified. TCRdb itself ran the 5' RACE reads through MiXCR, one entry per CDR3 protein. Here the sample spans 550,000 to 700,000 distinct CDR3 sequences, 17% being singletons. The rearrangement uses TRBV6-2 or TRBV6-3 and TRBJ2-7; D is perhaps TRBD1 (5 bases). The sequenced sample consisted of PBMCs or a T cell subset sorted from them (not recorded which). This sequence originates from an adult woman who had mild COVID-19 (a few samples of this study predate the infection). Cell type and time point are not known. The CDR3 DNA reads TGTGCCAGCAGTCAGACAGTAGACAACTCCTACGAGCAGTACTTC. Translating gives CASSQTVDNSYEQYF.